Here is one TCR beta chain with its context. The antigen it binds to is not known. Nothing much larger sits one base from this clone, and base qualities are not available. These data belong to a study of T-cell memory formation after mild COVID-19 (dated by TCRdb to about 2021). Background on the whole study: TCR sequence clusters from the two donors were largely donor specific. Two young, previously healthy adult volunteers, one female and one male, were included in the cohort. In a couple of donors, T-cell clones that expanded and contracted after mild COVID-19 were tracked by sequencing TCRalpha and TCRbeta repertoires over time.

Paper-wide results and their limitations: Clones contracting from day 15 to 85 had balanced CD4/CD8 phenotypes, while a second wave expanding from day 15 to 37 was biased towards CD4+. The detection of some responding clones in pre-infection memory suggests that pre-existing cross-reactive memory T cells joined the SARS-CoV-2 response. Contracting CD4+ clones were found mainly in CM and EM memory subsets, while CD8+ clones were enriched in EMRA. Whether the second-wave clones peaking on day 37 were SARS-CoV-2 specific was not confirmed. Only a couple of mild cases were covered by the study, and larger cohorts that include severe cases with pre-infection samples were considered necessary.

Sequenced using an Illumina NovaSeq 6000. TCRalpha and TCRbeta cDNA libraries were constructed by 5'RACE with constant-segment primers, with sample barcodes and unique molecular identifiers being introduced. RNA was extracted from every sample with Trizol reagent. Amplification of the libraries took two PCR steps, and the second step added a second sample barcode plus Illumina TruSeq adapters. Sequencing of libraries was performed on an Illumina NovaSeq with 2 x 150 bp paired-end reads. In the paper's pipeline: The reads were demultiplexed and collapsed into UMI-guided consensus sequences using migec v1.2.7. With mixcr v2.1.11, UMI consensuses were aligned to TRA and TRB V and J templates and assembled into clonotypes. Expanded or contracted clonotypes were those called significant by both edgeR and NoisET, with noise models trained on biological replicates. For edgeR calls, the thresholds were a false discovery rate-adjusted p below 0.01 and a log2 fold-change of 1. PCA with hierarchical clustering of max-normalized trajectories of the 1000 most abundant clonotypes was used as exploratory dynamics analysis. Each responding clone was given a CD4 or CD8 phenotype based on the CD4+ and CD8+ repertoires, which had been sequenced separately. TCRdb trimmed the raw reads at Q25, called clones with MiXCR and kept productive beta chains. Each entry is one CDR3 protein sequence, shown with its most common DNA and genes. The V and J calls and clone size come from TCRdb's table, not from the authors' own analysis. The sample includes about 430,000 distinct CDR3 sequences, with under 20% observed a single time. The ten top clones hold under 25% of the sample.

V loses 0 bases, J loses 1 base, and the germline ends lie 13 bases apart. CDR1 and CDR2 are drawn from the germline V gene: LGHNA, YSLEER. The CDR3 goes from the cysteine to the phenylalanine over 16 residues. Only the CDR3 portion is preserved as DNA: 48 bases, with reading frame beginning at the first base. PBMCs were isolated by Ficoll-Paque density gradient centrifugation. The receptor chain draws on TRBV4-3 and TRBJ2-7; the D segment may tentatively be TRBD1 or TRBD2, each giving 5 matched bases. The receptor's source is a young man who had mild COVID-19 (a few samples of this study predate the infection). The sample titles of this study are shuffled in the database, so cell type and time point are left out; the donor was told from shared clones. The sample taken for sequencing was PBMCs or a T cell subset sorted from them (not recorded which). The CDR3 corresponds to CASSQDHRDGSYEQYF. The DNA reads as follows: TGCGCCAGCAGCCAAGATCACCGGGACGGATCCTACGAGCAGTACTTC.